Each of the 18 T cell receptor beta chains below was sequenced from the same sample in a study of OX40 agonist ivuxolimab in advanced cancers. Profiled with immunoSEQ multiplex PCR; TCRdb holds only in-frame clones, not every one. This sample has 70,000 to 95,000 clones, with 90% to 95% found just once. This sample comprised CD4+ or CD8+ T cells sorted from blood, obtained in a trial of the OX40 agonist ivuxolimab. Source of these receptors: an adult with an advanced solid tumor such as melanoma, head and neck, liver or kidney cancer.

This chain connects TRBV27 to TRBJ2-7; unclear D gene. Germline CDR1 and CDR2: MNHEY and SMNVEV (reference sequence). The ends were cut back, 1 base at V and 6 bases at J, with 10 bases in the middle. The CDR3 contains 13 residues. The CDR3 region is CASSLFPVSEQYF. The CDR3 DNA reads as TGTGCCAGCAGTTTATTTCCGGTCTCCGAGCAGTACTTC.

The V gene is TRBV2, the J gene TRBJ2-7; D unclear. Trimming cost V 2 bases and J 0 bases, with 11 bases left between them. Germline-derived CDR1 and CDR2 are SNHLY and FYNNEI. The CDR3 length is 15 residues. The CDR3 coding sequence is TGTGCCAGCAGTGAACCCAGACAAATCTCCTACGAGCAGTACTTC. It is translated as CASSEPRQISYEQYF.

The chain uses TRBV9 and TRBJ2-5; possible D gene TRBD2, 5 bases. V dropped 0 bases and J dropped 1 base, with 7 bases sitting between them. This CDR3 comprises 14 residues. Germline CDR1 is SGDLS and CDR2 is YYNGEE. The CDR3 loop reads CASSVEAGQETQYF. The CDR3 DNA follows: TGTGCCAGCAGCGTAGAGGCGGGCCAAGAGACCCAGTACTTC.

The V and J genes are TRBV11-2 and TRBJ1-4, with D possibly being TRBD1 (5 bases). Trimming shortened V by 5 bases and J by 6 bases, and 16 bases separated the two germline ends. Per the germline V gene, CDR1 is SGHAT and CDR2 is FQNNGV. The length of the CDR3 is 15 residues. CDR3 loop: CASSGRGSADEKLFF. The CDR3 DNA reads as TGTGCCAGCAGCGGAAGGGGCAGCGCCGATGAAAAACTGTTTTTT. Together with reference TRBV11-2 and TRBJ1-4, the CDR3 gives the full variable domain: EAGVAQSPRYKIIEKRQSVAFWCNPISGHATLYWYQQILGQGPKLLIQFQNNGVVDDSQLPKDRFSAERLKGVDSTLKIQPAKLEDSAVYLCASSGRGSADEKLFFGSGTQLSVL.

The rearrangement joins TRBV27 to TRBJ1-4; D not certain. This CDR3 region has 13 residues. The germline gives CDR1 MNHEY, CDR2 SMNVEV (reference sequence). With 6 bases removed from V and 5 bases from J, the gap between germline ends came to 10 bases. The CDR3 nucleotides are TGTGCCAGCAGGACCAGCCTAAATGAAAAACTGTTTTTT. Protein product: CASRTSLNEKLFF. The complete variable domain, with remaining parts taken from reference TRBV27 and TRBJ1-4, reads EAQVTQNPRYLITVTGKKLTVTCSQNMNHEYMSWYRQDPGLGLRQIYYSMNVEVTDKGDVPEGYKVSRKEKRNFPLILESPSPNQTSLYFCASRTSLNEKLFFGSGTQLSVL.

The chain recombines TRBV9 with TRBJ2-7; D perhaps matches TRBD1 (6 bases). CDR1 and CDR2 (germline): SGDLS, YYNGEE. This CDR3 has 13 amino acids. Trimming shortened V by 4 bases and J by 6 bases, and 14 bases separated the two germline ends. CDR3 sequence: CASSPDRLGEQYF. The CDR3 DNA sequence: TGTGCCAGCAGCCCCGACAGGTTGGGCGAGCAGTACTTC.

This clone was seen only once. The chain uses TRBV12-5 and TRBJ2-1, with 12 bases identical to TRBD2. This CDR3 spans 19 amino acids. From germline, CDR1 is LGHNT and CDR2 FRNRAP. V shed 0 bases, J shed 3 bases, and the junction held 9 bases outside the gene matches. Here the CDR3 reads CASGLVGPTSGRIYNEQFF. For the CDR3, the DNA is TGTGCTAGTGGTTTGGTAGGCCCTACTAGCGGGAGGATCTACAATGAGCAGTTCTTC.

This sequence joins TRBV19 and TRBJ1-1; 7 nucleotides agree with TRBD1. Germline V gene sequence: CDR1 LNHDA, CDR2 SQIVND (reference sequence). V was clipped by 11 bases and J by 1 base; unmatched bases: 10. The CDR3 loop spans 14 amino acids. The CDR3 DNA sequence: TGTGCCGGTTCGGCAGGGGGTGGGAACACTGAAGCTTTCTTT. Translated: CAGSAGGGNTEAFF.

The chain couples TRBV13 to TRBJ1-1; 9 bases align to TRBD1. Germline CDR1 reads PRHDT; CDR2 reads FYEKMQ (reference sequence). The CDR3 spans 12 residues. V lost 11 bases to trimming and J lost 1 base; unmatched junction nucleotides: 2. CDR3 DNA sequence: TGTGCCGGGGGACAGGGGAACACTGAAGCTTTCTTT. Its translation is CAGGQGNTEAFF.

The V gene is TRBV9, the J gene TRBJ1-2, with TRBD1 matching over 7 bases. The J segment lost 7 bases and the V segment lost 3 bases, leaving 0 bases of the junction unmatched. Germline CDR1 reads SGDLS; CDR2 reads YYNGEE. The CDR3 has 11 amino acids. The CDR3, as DNA: TGTGCCAGCAGCGCAGGGGGTGGCTACACCTTC. This encodes CASSAGGGYTF. The variable domain in full, completed from reference TRBV9 and TRBJ1-2, reads DSGVTQTPKHLITATGQRVTLRCSPRSGDLSVYWYQQSLDQGLQFLIQYYNGEERAKGNILERFSAQQFPDLHSELNLSSLELGDSALYFCASSAGGGYTFGSGTRLTVV.

The chain has TRBV12-5 and TRBJ1-1; unclear D gene. V was shortened by 2 bases and J by 5 bases, with 6 bases between the two germline ends. This CDR3 spans 12 amino acids. The germline V gene has CDR1 LGHNT and CDR2 FRNRAP. This CDR3 reads CASGLSSTEAFF. CDR3 DNA: TGTGCTAGTGGTTTGAGCAGTACTGAAGCTTTCTTT.

The rearrangement links TRBV27 to TRBJ1-5, with a weak D call TRBD1 (6 bases). Germline CDR1 is MNHEY and CDR2 is SMNVEV (reference sequence). Trimming stripped 1 base from V and 1 base from J, with 14 bases between. This CDR3 comprises 17 residues. CDR3 sequence reads: CASSLFLPRGSNQPQHF. The CDR3 nucleotides are TGTGCCAGCAGTTTATTTCTACCCAGGGGAAGCAATCAGCCCCAGCATTTT.

This rearrangement joins TRBV29-1 to TRBJ2-3; 10 bases fit TRBD2. CDR1 is SQVTM and CDR2 is ANQGSEA in the germline V gene. This CDR3 has 17 amino acids. Unmatched junction bases numbered 12, after V lost 6 bases and J lost 0 bases. Here the CDR3 DNA reads TGCAGCGTCCTACCCTTGCTAGCGGGGGATAGCACAGATACGCAGTATTTT. It encodes CSVLPLLAGDSTDTQYF.

V usage is TRBV27 and J usage is TRBJ1-4, with D maybe TRBD1 (6 bases). The V end was cut by 6 bases, the J end by 7 bases, with 15 bases between. This CDR3 comprises 14 residues. Germline-derived CDR1 and CDR2 are MNHEY and SMNVEV (reference sequence). CDR3 nucleotide sequence: TGTGCCAGCAGATGGGGGGGGCGAGGTGAAAAACTGTTTTTT. Its translation is CASRWGGRGEKLFF. The variable domain in full, with the rest retrieved from reference TRBV27 and TRBJ1-4, is EAQVTQNPRYLITVTGKKLTVTCSQNMNHEYMSWYRQDPGLGLRQIYYSMNVEVTDKGDVPEGYKVSRKEKRNFPLILESPSPNQTSLYFCASRWGGRGEKLFFGSGTQLSVL.

This chain uses TRBV19 with TRBJ1-6, with D possibly TRBD1 on 6 matching bases. With 4 bases removed from V and 0 bases from J, the gap between germline ends came to 7 bases. The CDR3 is 15 residues long. The V gene's germline CDR1 is LNHDA and CDR2 SQIVND (reference sequence). CDR3 bases: TGTGCCAGTAGTACAGGGGTCTCCTATAATTCACCCCTCCACTTT. Translated, it gives CASSTGVSYNSPLHF.

V is TRBV5-4 and J is TRBJ2-5, with TRBD1 matching 9 bases. The CDR3 is 17 amino acids. After removal of 1 base from V and 2 bases from J, the junction contained 9 bases not matched to a gene. Germline CDR1 reads SGHNT; CDR2 reads YYREEE (reference sequence). The CDR3 DNA reads TGTGCCAGCAGCTTGATCGTGACAGGGGGATTTCAAGAGACCCAGTACTTC. This translates into CASSLIVTGGFQETQYF.

The V gene is TRBV27, the J gene TRBJ1-2, with a tentative D call TRBD1 (6 bases). The CDR3 covers 17 residues. V lost 8 bases to trimming and J lost 0 bases, with 22 bases between them. CDR1 and CDR2 from the germline V gene are MNHEY and SMNVEV (reference sequence). CDR3: CASGSLQGTLPNYGYTF. For the CDR3, the DNA is TGTGCCAGCGGATCGCTCCAGGGGACCCTCCCTAACTATGGCTACACCTTC.

The genes are TRBV10-2 and TRBJ2-7; no reliable D call. The V end was cut by 3 bases, the J end by 0 bases, with 12 bases between. Germline CDR1 WSHSY, CDR2 SAAADI. This CDR3 contains 15 residues. CDR3 nucleotides: TGCGCCAGCAGTGATGTGGACCGAGGCTCCTACGAGCAGTACTTC. It translates to CASSDVDRGSYEQYF.